This TCR beta chain is from a study of regulatory T cells in long-lasting Graves disease. Construction of TCR beta libraries relied on iRepertoire HTBI primers and on Arm-PCR targeting CDR3 regions. TCRdb analysed the multiplex PCR reads with MiXCR anew, one entry per CDR3 protein. The data contain 350,000 to 500,000 distinct CDR3 sequences, approximately 22% of them seen just once; the ten biggest clones take up roughly an eighth. V was shortened by 11 bases and J by 0 bases, with 19 bases between the two germline ends. This CDR3 has 16 amino acids. Germline V gene sequence: CDR1 MDHEN, CDR2 SYDVKM. This clonotype was recorded many times. Noted time point: persistent/refractory GD, antithyroid drugs over 5 years with positive TRAb. Preparation of the TCR library used RNA extracted from PBMCs.

Sequencing was performed on peripheral blood mononuclear cells (PBMCs), taken when the disease was refractory, from a patient treated with antithyroid drugs. This chain connects TRBV28 to TRBJ2-2; the D gene is possibly TRBD2 (6 bases). The source of this sequence is a female donor with Graves disease. The CDR3 sequence is CAENERAETNTGELFF. CDR3 nucleotide sequence: TGTGCCGAAAACGAGCGGGCTGAAACGAACACCGGGGAGCTGTTTTTT. Full variable domain (rest looked up from reference TRBV28 and TRBJ2-2): DVKVTQSSRYLVKRTGEKVFLECVQDMDHENMFWYRQDPGLGLRLIYFSYDVKMKEKGDIPEGYSVSREKKERFSLILESASTNQTSMYLCAENERAETNTGELFFGEGSRLTVL.